This T cell receptor beta chain is drawn from a study of T cell repertoires in cytomegalovirus infection. Whole-study context: Matching HLA type and CMV infection were both indicated by public TCR beta signatures.

Points from the study as a whole: HLA-C-restricted CMV clonotypes gave the most frequent clonotype in two of eight donors. Public TCR beta family frequency separated CMV-and-HLA carriers, including in an independent cohort.

Using its own MiXCR run on the reads, TCRdb lists one record per CDR3 protein. The sample records about 120,000 distinct CDR3 sequences, about 9.5% being singletons. This clonotype was observed many times. Its target is unknown. The CDR3 is 19 amino acids. CDR1 and CDR2 (germline): MNHEY, SMNVEV (reference sequence). The V and J ends lost 0 bases and 2 bases respectively, with 19 bases between them. The rearrangement uses TRBV27 and TRBJ1-4; maybe TRBD1 (5 bases). The origin of this receptor is a human donor in good health (CMV status not recorded). Some clones in this sample may be carry-over from other donors' samples. Sequencing used PBMCs, sequenced either directly or after in vitro stimulation (not recorded which). CDR3 nucleotides: TGTGCCAGCAGTTTATCAGTGGCAGGGATCGGATTCACTAATGAAAAACTGTTTTTT. Protein: CASSLSVAGIGFTNEKLFF.